This T cell receptor beta chain emerged from a study of blood T cell repertoires in COVID-19. Study overall: Sites across the United States, Italy and Spain contributed samples from acute and convalescent COVID-19.

V was clipped by 0 bases and J by 0 bases, with 9 bases between them. Looked up from germline, CDR1 is MNHEY and CDR2 is SVGAGI. The CDR3 loop spans 16 amino acids. Each participant's cohort was designated according to participant-reported clinical history. As processed by the authors: Estimates of nucleated cell counts were drawn from the amplification of reference gene primers. Here immunoSEQ multiplex PCR was the method, and the copy in TCRdb shows in-frame clones only, minus some. For V, J and clone size, that table is used; D and trimming come from the DNA. The data hold approximately 300,000 clones, with around nine tenths observed a single time.

What was sequenced was PBMCs or T cells enriched from blood (not recorded which). This TCR was sampled from a woman aged 18-29 years who had recovered from COVID-19. The chain recombines TRBV6-5 with TRBJ1-3; TRBD1 might be the D (5 bases). CDR3: CASSYSHRLSGNTIYF. As DNA, the CDR3 is TGTGCCAGCAGTTACTCTCACAGGCTCTCTGGAAACACCATATATTTT.